This T cell receptor (beta chain) is drawn from a study of cytomegalovirus exposure and HLA in healthy donors. Unmatched junction bases numbered 2, after V lost 4 bases and J lost 6 bases. This CDR3 contains 16 residues. Germline-derived CDR1 and CDR2 are MNHEY and SVGAGI. A remark on this clone: The target antigen is unknown.

Overall study findings and caveats: There were about 160 TCR beta chains listed as cytomegalovirus-associated.

PCR used 60 Vbeta primers and 13 Jbeta primers. The repertoire was sequenced with immunoSEQ multiplex PCR; TCRdb's copy has only in-frame clones and lacks some. This table has some 120,000 clones, around 70% appearing once. This rearrangement joins TRBV6-5 to TRBJ2-2; 16 nucleotides match TRBD2. Input material: PBMCs. The receptor was derived from a woman aged 35 to 49 in good health and CMV-seronegative. The CDR3 protein is CASSSGTSGRAGELFF. CDR3 DNA: TGTGCCAGCAGTTCCGGGACTAGCGGGAGGGCCGGGGAGCTGTTTTTT.